Listed below are T cell receptor beta chains from one sample, sequenced in a study of cytomegalovirus exposure and HLA in healthy donors. The table came from immunoSEQ multiplex PCR; TCRdb's copy has only in-frame clones and leaves some out. This table has about 130,000 clones, roughly 80% appearing once. Sequenced material: PBMCs. These receptors all stem from a male donor in good health and CMV-seropositive. CDR3s include the opening cysteine and the closing phenylalanine or tryptophan. D genes are given only for firm matches. Only part of the rows carry a size: once, few, many, or a class if the clone is expanded.

clone_size j_call v_call d_call cdr3_aa cdr3_nt
. TRBJ2-5 TRBV5-6 . CASSPVPLDHRRETQYF TGTGCCAGCAGCCCCGTTCCCCTCGACCACAGGCGAGAGACCCAGTACTTC
. TRBJ2-5 TRBV19 . CASSLTSRETQYF TGTGCCAGTAGTCTCACTAGTCGTGAGACCCAGTACTTC
. TRBJ1-5 TRBV19 . CASSTGNQPQHF TGTGCCAGTAGTACGGGCAATCAGCCCCAGCATTTT
. TRBJ2-1 TRBV7-2 TRBD2 CASSWRAGGNNEQFF TGTGCCAGCAGCTGGCGGGCGGGAGGGAACAATGAGCAGTTCTTC
. TRBJ2-2 TRBV27 TRBD2 CASSSTGTSGTGELFF TGTGCCAGCAGTTCCACCGGGACTAGCGGGACCGGGGAGCTGTTTTTT
few TRBJ2-5 TRBV6-1 . CASSEAGSAEETQYF TGTGCCAGCAGTGAAGCGGGTAGCGCGGAAGAGACCCAGTACTTC
. TRBJ2-7 TRBV5-6 . CASSRGGTNIYEQYF TGTGCCAGCAGTCGAGGAGGGACGAATATCTACGAGCAGTACTTC
. TRBJ2-5 TRBV11-3 TRBD2 CASSQGLAGRETQYF TGTGCCAGCAGCCAAGGACTAGCGGGACGGGAGACCCAGTACTTC
. TRBJ1-1 TRBV10-3 TRBD1 CAISETGDYTEAFF TGTGCCATCAGTGAAACAGGGGACTACACTGAAGCTTTCTTT
. TRBJ2-7 TRBV28 . CASSAGRSYEQYF TGTGCCAGCAGTGCAGGGCGGTCCTACGAGCAGTACTTC
. TRBJ2-3 TRBV19 . CASSITTADTQYF TGTGCCAGTAGTATAACAACAGCAGATACGCAGTATTTT
. TRBJ2-1 TRBV28 TRBD2 CASSFFTSGYNEQFF TGTGCCAGCAGTTTCTTCACTAGCGGGTACAATGAGCAGTTCTTC
. TRBJ2-3 TRBV11-3 . CASSLGPNRRADTQYF TGTGCCAGCAGCTTGGGCCCCAATAGGCGTGCAGATACGCAGTATTTT
. TRBJ2-5 TRBV29-1 . CSEGRLGQQETQYF TGCAGCGAGGGGAGGTTGGGACAGCAAGAGACCCAGTACTTC
. TRBJ2-1 TRBV30 . CAWRRSGEQFF TGTGCCTGGAGAAGAAGCGGGGAGCAGTTCTTC
. TRBJ2-1 TRBV5-1 . CASSLREQGLSYNEQFF TGCGCCAGCAGCTTGAGGGAACAGGGCCTCTCCTACAATGAGCAGTTCTTC
. TRBJ2-7 TRBV27 TRBD2 CASSLYALAGGDTYEQYF TGTGCCAGCAGTTTATATGCTCTAGCGGGAGGCGATACCTACGAGCAGTACTTC
. TRBJ2-1 TRBV7-3 . CASSLSSANEQFF TGTGCCAGCAGCTTAAGTAGCGCCAATGAGCAGTTCTTC
. TRBJ2-1 TRBV6-1 . CASSTSWSSYNEQFF TGTGCCAGCAGCACCAGCTGGAGCTCCTACAATGAGCAGTTCTTC
. TRBJ2-1 TRBV10-3 . CAIFRESNNEQFF TGTGCCATCTTCCGGGAATCGAACAATGAGCAGTTCTTC
. TRBJ1-2 TRBV19 . CASSFRQELGYTF TGTGCCAGTAGTTTCCGACAGGAGCTTGGCTACACCTTC
. TRBJ2-7 TRBV19 . CATSEDYEQYF TGTGCCACGTCCGAGGACTACGAGCAGTACTTC
. TRBJ2-7 TRBV9 . CASSVGGEAGAYEQYF TGTGCCAGCAGCGTAGGGGGGGAGGCCGGAGCTTACGAGCAGTACTTC
. TRBJ2-5 TRBV7-2 TRBD2 CASSLGLAGGVETQYF TGTGCCAGCAGCCTAGGACTAGCGGGGGGGGTGGAGACCCAGTACTTC
. TRBJ2-3 TRBV7-2 TRBD2 CASSSQRGPTDTQYF TGTGCCAGCAGCTCTCAGCGGGGCCCCACAGATACGCAGTATTTT
. TRBJ2-2 TRBV28 . CASDRGTGELFF TGTGCCAGTGATCGGGGCACCGGGGAGCTGTTTTTT
once TRBJ1-1 TRBV27 . CASSLSRGGTEAFF TGTGCCAGCAGTTTATCCCGGGGAGGCACTGAAGCTTTCTTT
. TRBJ1-3 TRBV7-8 . CASSLGTAGNTIYF TGTGCCAGCAGCTTAGGGACAGCTGGAAACACCATATATTTT
. TRBJ2-3 TRBV7-9 . CASSLGVGSSSSTDTQYF TGTGCCAGCAGCTTAGGGGTTGGTAGCTCCTCTAGCACAGATACGCAGTATTTT
. TRBJ1-4 TRBV7-2 TRBD1 CASSLMGQGAGSEKLFF TGTGCCAGCAGCTTAATGGGACAGGGGGCTGGAAGTGAAAAACTGTTTTTT
few TRBJ2-7 TRBV2 . CASSLLGDEQYF TGTGCCAGCAGCCTCCTCGGGGACGAGCAGTACTTC
. TRBJ2-3 TRBV4-2 . CASSHLGQGSPDTQYF TGTGCCAGCAGCCACCTGGGGCAGGGTAGTCCAGATACGCAGTATTTT